This section outlines one T cell receptor beta chain sequence together with its context. This receptor's antigen is unknown. Within one base of it there is no much larger clone, and no base qualities were kept. The library was built by means of the immunoSEQ multiplex PCR assay. A mixture of 60 forward primers for TCR Vbeta segments and 13 reverse primers for TCR Jbeta segments was used in the multiplex PCR. The CDR3 region of rearranged TCR beta genes was amplified from genomic DNA by a multiplex PCR assay. On the Illumina HiSeq System, the amplified TCR beta libraries were sequenced as 87-base-pair reads. In the paper's pipeline: In a later analysis, around 80 million unique TCR beta chains were counted across the roughly 610 repertoires, and roughly 10 million of these chains were shared by at least two donors. To remove PCR and sequencing errors, raw reads were error-corrected and collapsed into unique sequences using a nearest-neighbor algorithm that merged closely related sequences. To assign V, D and J gene segments, CDR3 sequences were aligned to IMGT reference sequences. For a sequence to be retained, a match of at least six nucleotides was required to both a V gene segment and a J gene segment. Rearrangements were classified as productive when the CDR3 lacked stop codons and remained in frame with V and J, and all other rearrangements were classified as non-productive. CDR3 was defined by IMGT convention, running from the second conserved V-encoded cysteine to the conserved J-encoded phenylalanine. Sequences without an unambiguous match to a single V gene segment were excluded from the earlier analysis of several hundred of the donors. In an earlier analysis of about 590 of the donors, a V segment was called functional when productive rearrangements were above 56.7%, and segregating when the standard deviation between donors exceeded 5%. A statistical classification framework was built to diagnose cytomegalovirus status from the catalog of TCR beta chain sequences. A later analysis assigned V and J genes by comparing TCR nucleotide sequences with IMGT/GENE-DB human TR gene sequences. In a later analysis, CDR3 sequences and most-parsimonious VDJ recombination scenarios were assigned using the TCRdist pipeline. In a later analysis, every TCR beta chain was defined by the combination of its CDR3 amino acid sequence and its V-gene family, and reads without a unique V-gene family were dropped. To address suspected cross-contamination and a sequencing artifact, a later analysis removed approximately 590 highly shared, low-generation-probability nucleotide sequences. A later analysis calculated a clonal expansion index for each public chain from normalized within-repertoire ranks of inferred template counts. In a later analysis, generation probabilities were computed using a VDJ recombination model fitted to out-of-frame rearrangements, and the results were checked against IGoR. In a later analysis, hypergeometric tests were used to score TCR-TCR, TCR-HLA and TCR-CMV co-occurrence, with a repertoire-size bias correction applied to TCR pairs. In a later analysis, false discovery rates were estimated by permuting HLA or CMV assignments 20 times. In a later analysis, co-occurring TCRs were grouped using DBSCAN, and TCRdist sequence similarity was added for clustering within HLA-allele-positive subsets. Co-occurrence clustering excluded repertoires with fewer than 30,000 or more than 120,000 public chains, plus five with anomalous nucleotide sharing. TCRdb took this table from immuneACCESS and kept in-frame rearrangements with V and J called. Such tables lack part of the clones; where checked against another copy, unresolved V genes explain under half of the gap, and the rest is unexplained. V, J and clone size derive from that table, while D and trimming were established from the DNA sequence. This sample holds around 94,000 clones; 75% to 90% were observed only once. The top ten clones comprise about 2.5% of the sample.

The data were taken from a study of cytomegalovirus exposure and HLA in healthy donors (dated by TCRdb to 2017 to 2019). Background on the whole study: An earlier analysis of approximately 640 of the donors reported roughly 270 Gb of sequence data and 100 million to 130 million unique TCR beta sequences from 150 million to 200 million T cells. The study used immunosequencing to profile the T cell repertoires of approximately 640 subjects and linked those repertoires to cytomegalovirus serostatus. Genome-wide SNP genotypes for about 55% of the roughly 670 donors were used in a later genetic analysis, which treated that subset as a discovery cohort. The study was designed to test whether signatures of past pathogen exposure could be identified by cataloging public T cell receptors. A separate validation cohort of approximately 120 different subjects was used in addition to the 666-subject first cohort. The genetic ancestry cluster associated with self-reported Caucasian donors included about four fifths of the approximately 430 genotyped donors. Donor age, sex, ethnicity and CMV serostatus were compiled alongside the repertoire data. An early release that covered some 630 HLA-typed donors contained about 290 gigabases of sequencing data and tens of millions of unique TCR sequences. Typing coverage differed by locus: A, B, C, DRB1 and DQB1 were typed in roughly 629-630 donors, DQA1 in approximately 520, DPA1 in around 580, and DPB1 in roughly 470. Because of strong linkage in the cohort, four to six DR-DQ haplotypes were treated as single units for association and clustering. High-throughput TCR immunosequencing, statistical association of individual TCRs with disease status, and machine learning were combined to predict cytomegalovirus infection status. In an earlier analysis of 500 to 650 of the donors, high-throughput TCR beta sequencing was used to judge whether each TCR beta V gene segment behaved as functional or pseudogenic. Rather than using new phenotypic data, the later analysis identified candidate immune exposures from TCR beta sequences and from how often those sequences occurred across donors. Both class I and class II loci were covered by HLA typing, at four-digit resolution. In a later analysis, previously published TCR beta repertoires from about 640 donors were re-analyzed and high-resolution HLA genotyping was added so that TCR occurrence patterns could be studied. Every repertoire in the discovery cohort had been generated on one and the same sequencing platform. Across 398 genotyped donors of the cohort, an average of approximately 240,000 unique TCR beta nucleotide sequences per donor were sequenced, and approximately 17% of those sequences were non-productive.

Broad study findings and their caveats: When HLA alleles, especially DR and DQ, strongly co-occurred, attributing TCR associations to individual alleles was difficult. In a later genetic analysis, a missense DCLRE1C variant was associated with V-gene and J-gene trimming of TCR beta chains, and the association was replicated in an independent cohort. Sequencing depth was assumed to be roughly uniform across donors in the presence/absence analyses, though that assumption may not hold. According to a later analysis, parvovirus B19, influenza, CMV and Epstein-Barr virus appeared linked to several top co-occurrence clusters. Most TCR sequences were observed very rarely across donors, whereas some public TCRs were present in many individuals. The sequencing pipeline was judged likely to have produced a cluster of highly shared sequence variants as a technical artifact. A further reported finding was that TCR beta sequences accurately predicted the HLA-A and HLA-B alleles for most subjects in the first cohort. The only immune exposure information available for the cohort was CMV serostatus. The authors suggested that the approach could potentially be extended to other disease states and immunological phenotypes. Because counts were too low, roughly 17 rarely observed V segments, including chromosome 9 orphons, were left out of the earlier analysis of 587 of the donors. In vitro tests confirmed that a few of the cytomegalovirus-associated TCR beta chains recognize cytomegalovirus antigens. Some IMGT-functional V segments, including TRBV6-2 and TRBV6-3, could not be distinguished by the 87-base-pair reads and were therefore excluded. Cytomegalovirus status was reported to be diagnosed by the classifier with high specificity and sensitivity in both the original and validation cohorts. Only TCR beta chains were sequenced in this cohort, and the absence of alpha or paired-chain data limited detectable features. A later analysis found that HLA-associated TCR beta chains were more clonally expanded and had lower generation probabilities than equally common non-associated chains. In a later analysis, TCR association rates were found to vary across HLA loci, with the most associated TCRs seen for DRB1 alleles and the fewest for HLA-C alleles. In an earlier analysis of 450 to 750 of the donors, most TCR beta V segments appeared in productive rearrangements about 90% or about 30% of the time, broadly matching IMGT annotations. Most CMV-associated TCR beta chains appeared to be HLA-restricted in a later analysis, and the HLA associations seemed to be driven largely by CMV exposure. The study listed 150 to 200 TCR beta chains as associated with cytomegalovirus. Because HLA typing was missing for some donors at each locus, association tests included only the typed subset. In a later analysis, 16,951 TCR beta sequences were associated with specific HLA alleles at a false discovery rate of 0.05. Linkage disequilibrium might explain the correlated functional status among segregating V segments, but an unknown experimental factor could not be ruled out. In a later genetic analysis, fewer N-insertions in productive TCRs were reported among donors in an Asian-associated ancestry cluster than the roughly 700-donor mean.

The germline V gene encodes CDR1 LNHNV and CDR2 YYDKDF (reference sequence). The junction carries 8 bases between V and J, which are trimmed by 7 bases and 4 bases respectively. The CDR3, from cysteine to phenylalanine, totals 12 residues. The DNA shown is the 36-base CDR3, in frame from base 1. In total, over 600 healthy bone marrow donors made up the cohort. Cohort members were all nominally healthy when sampled, although unrecorded immune exposures were likely present. The donor was CMV seronegative and belonged to the group of around 400 seronegative cohort members. A peripheral blood sample was provided by each donor, and peripheral blood mononuclear cells were used for TCR beta sequencing. Genomic DNA was extracted from the blood cell samples with the Qiagen DNeasy Blood Extraction Kit.

This receptor was taken from a middle-aged man in good health and CMV-seronegative. Sequenced input: PBMCs. The chain was built from TRBV15 and TRBJ2-1; no D segment can be confidently identified. The bases read TGTGCCACCAAAACACCTTACAATGAGCAGTTCTTC. The resulting protein is CATKTPYNEQFF.